This T cell receptor beta chain was obtained from a study of blood T cell repertoires in COVID-19. In the study overall: COVID-19 samples collected from the United States, Italy and Spain covered acute and convalescent phases. T cells, B-cell-depleted T cells, or PBMCs supplied cDNA or gDNA.

Original processing methods: Amplification with reference gene primers provided the estimates of nucleated cell counts. The table came from immunoSEQ multiplex PCR; TCRdb's copy has only in-frame clones and leaves some out. From that table come the V and J calls and clone size; the DNA was used to work out D and trimming. This table holds 200,000 to 250,000 clones, under 85% found once. Trimming at V came to 0 bases and at J to 9 bases, leaving 11 bases not matched to a gene. This CDR3 comprises 16 residues. CDR1 is MNHEY, CDR2 SVGAGI, per germline. The chain links TRBV6-5 to TRBJ2-1; 7 nucleotides agree with TRBD2. The TCR sequence derives from a man in his thirties or forties who had recovered from COVID-19. Sequenced: peripheral blood. DNA for the CDR3: TGTGCCAGCAGTTACTCATCATGGGAGGGATCAAGTGAGCAGTTCTTC. It encodes CASSYSSWEGSSEQFF.